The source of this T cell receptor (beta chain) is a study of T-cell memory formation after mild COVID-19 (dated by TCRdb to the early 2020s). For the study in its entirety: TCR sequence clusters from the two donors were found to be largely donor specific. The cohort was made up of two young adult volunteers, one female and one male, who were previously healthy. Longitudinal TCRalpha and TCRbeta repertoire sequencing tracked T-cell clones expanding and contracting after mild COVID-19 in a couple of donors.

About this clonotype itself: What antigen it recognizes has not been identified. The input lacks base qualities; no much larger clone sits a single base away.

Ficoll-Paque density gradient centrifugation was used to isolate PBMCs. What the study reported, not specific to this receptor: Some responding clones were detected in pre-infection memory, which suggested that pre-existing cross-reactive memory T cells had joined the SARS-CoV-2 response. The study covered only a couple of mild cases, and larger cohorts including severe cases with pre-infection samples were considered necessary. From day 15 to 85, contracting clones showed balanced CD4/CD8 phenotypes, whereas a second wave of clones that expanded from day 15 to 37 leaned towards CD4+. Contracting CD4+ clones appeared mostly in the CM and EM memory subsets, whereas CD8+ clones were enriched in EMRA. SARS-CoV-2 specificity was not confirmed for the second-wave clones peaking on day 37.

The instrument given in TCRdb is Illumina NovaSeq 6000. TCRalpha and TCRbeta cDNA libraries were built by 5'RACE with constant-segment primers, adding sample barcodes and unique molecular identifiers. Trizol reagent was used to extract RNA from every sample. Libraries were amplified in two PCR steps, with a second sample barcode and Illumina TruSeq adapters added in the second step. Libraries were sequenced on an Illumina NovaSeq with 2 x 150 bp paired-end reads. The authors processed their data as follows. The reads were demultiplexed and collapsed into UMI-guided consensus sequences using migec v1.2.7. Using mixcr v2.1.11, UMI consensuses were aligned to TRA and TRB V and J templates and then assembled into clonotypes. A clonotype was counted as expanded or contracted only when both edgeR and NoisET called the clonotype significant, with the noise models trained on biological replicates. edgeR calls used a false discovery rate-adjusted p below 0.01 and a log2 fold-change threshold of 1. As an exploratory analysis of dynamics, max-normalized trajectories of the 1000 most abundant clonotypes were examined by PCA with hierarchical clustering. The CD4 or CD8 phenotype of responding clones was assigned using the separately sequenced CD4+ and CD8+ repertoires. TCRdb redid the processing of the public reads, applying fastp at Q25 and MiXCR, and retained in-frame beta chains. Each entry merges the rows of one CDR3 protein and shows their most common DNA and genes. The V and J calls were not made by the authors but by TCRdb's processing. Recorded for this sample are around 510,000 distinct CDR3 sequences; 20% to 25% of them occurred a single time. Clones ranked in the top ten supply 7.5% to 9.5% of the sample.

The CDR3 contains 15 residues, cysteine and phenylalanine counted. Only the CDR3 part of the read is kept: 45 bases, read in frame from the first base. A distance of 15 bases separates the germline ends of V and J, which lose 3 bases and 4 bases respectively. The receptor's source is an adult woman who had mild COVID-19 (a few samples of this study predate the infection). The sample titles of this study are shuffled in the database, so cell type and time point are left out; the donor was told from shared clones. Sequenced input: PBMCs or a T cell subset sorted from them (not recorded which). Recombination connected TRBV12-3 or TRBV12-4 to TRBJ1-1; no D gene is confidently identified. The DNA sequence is TGTGCCAGCAGTTTTGGGGTAGTTGCCGGCACTGAAGCTTTCTTT. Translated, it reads CASSFGVVAGTEAFF.